The clone carrying this T cell receptor (beta chain) was seen more than once but under ten times. Its antigen is currently unknown. These data originate in a study of blood T cells in healthy people across ages. Samples each had at least 5 micrograms of total RNA extracted. Study results and limitations: Naive T cell percentage showed a strong correlation with TCR beta diversity. CMV status of donors was unknown, possibly confounding expanded clonotype changes.

A second roughly 7 to 12 cycle PCR used barcoded and J-beta primers. Every molecule of cDNA carried a tag from a template-switch adaptor with 12 random nucleotides. TCRdb re-derived calls from the 5' RACE reads in MiXCR, one entry per CDR3 protein. The table records 1.5 million to 1.9 million distinct CDR3 sequences, approximately 43% of them present only once. Sequences were obtained from blood. The TCR comes from a woman under 30 in good health.

The CDR3 reads CASSLRGSIYEQYF. Written as DNA, the CDR3 is TGTGCCAGCAGCCTTAGGGGCAGTATCTACGAGCAGTACTTC. J is TRBJ2-7 and V is TRBV27; perhaps TRBD1 as D (5 bases). This CDR3 is 14 amino acids long. V gave up 6 bases and J gave up 3 bases, with 15 bases separating them. Germline V lookup: CDR1 MNHEY, CDR2 SMNVEV (reference sequence).